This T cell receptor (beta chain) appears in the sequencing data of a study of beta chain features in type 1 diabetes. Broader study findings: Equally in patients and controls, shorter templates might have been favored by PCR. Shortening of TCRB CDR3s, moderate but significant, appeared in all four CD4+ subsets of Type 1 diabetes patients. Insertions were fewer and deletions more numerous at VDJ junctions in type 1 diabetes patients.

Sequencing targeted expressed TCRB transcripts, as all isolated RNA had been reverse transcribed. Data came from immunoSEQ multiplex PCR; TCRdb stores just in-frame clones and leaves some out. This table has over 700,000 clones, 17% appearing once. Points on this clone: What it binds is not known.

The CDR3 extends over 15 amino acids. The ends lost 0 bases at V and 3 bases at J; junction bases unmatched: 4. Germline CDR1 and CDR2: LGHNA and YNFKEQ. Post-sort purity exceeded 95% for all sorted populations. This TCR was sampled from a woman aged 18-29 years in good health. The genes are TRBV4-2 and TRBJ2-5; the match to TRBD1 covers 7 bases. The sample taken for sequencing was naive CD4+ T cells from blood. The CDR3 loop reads CASSQDGDREETQYF. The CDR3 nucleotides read TGTGCCAGCAGCCAAGACGGTGACAGGGAAGAGACCCAGTACTTC.